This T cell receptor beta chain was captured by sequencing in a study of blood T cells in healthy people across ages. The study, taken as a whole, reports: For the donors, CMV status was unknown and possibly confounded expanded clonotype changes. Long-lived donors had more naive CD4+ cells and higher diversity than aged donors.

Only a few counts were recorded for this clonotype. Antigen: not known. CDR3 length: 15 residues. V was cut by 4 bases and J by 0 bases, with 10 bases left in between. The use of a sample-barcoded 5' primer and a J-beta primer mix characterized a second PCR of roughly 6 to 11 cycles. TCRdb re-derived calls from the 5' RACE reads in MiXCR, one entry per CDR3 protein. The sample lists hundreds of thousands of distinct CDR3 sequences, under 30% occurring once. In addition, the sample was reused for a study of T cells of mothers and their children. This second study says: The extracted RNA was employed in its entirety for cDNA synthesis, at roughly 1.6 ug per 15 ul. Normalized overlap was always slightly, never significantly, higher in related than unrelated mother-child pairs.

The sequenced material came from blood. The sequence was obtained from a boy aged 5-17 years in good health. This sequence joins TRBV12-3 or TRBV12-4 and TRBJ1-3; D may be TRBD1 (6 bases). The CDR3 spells CASSSGVISGNTIYF. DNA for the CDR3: TGTGCCAGCAGTTCAGGGGTCATCTCTGGAAACACCATATATTTT.